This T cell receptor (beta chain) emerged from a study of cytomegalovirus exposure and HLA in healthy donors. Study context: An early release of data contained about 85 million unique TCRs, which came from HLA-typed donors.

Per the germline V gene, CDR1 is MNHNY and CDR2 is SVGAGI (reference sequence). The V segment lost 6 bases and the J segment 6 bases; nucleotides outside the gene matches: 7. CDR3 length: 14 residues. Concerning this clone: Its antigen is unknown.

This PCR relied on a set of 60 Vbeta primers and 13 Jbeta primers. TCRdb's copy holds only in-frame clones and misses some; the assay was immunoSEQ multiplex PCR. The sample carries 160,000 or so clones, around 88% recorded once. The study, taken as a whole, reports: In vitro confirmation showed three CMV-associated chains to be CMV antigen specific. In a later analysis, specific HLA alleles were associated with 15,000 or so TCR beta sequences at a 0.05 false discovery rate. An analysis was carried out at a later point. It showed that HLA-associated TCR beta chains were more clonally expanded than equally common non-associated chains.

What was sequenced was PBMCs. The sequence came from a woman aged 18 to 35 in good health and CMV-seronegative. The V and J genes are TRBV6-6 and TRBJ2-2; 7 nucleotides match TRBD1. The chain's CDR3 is CASSQRDSAGELFF. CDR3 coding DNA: TGTGCCAGCAGCCAGAGGGACAGTGCCGGGGAGCTGTTTTTT.